The 13 T cell receptor beta chains presented below share a single source sample, sequenced in a study of shared clonotypes between healthy human individuals. Some clones are missing from TCRdb's copy, which holds only in-frame ones; the method was immunoSEQ multiplex PCR. This sample has fewer than 2.5 million clones; 90% to 95% occur once, and the top ten carry approximately 0.36%. The material sequenced was naive CD4+ T cells from PBMCs. Subset in this sample: CD45RA+ positively selected. The receptors derive from a man between 18 and 29 years old in good health. Some clones in this sample may be carry-over from other donors' samples.

The chain couples TRBV6-7 to TRBJ2-7; possibly TRBD1 or TRBD2 for D (5 bases each). TRBV6-7 falls under the ORF class, with uncertain function. The CDR3 consists of 15 residues. V was trimmed by 0 bases and J by 2 bases, leaving 11 bases between them. The CDR3 DNA reads TGTGCCAGCAGTTACTCACGGGGCAGGGCCTACGAGCAGTACTTC. Its translation is CASSYSRGRAYEQYF.

This clone was recorded a few times. This chain links TRBV30 with TRBJ1-4; D is ambiguous. CDR1 is GTSNPN, CDR2 SVGIG, per germline (reference sequence). Trimming shortened V by 4 bases and J by 8 bases, and 14 bases separated the two germline ends. The CDR3 extends over 13 amino acids. CDR3 sequence: CAWMGRFSEKLFF. The CDR3 coding sequence is TGTGCCTGGATGGGCAGGTTTAGCGAAAAACTGTTTTTT.

Concerning this clone: Other DNA sequences in this sample translate to the same CDR3. The V and J genes are TRBV5-1 and TRBJ2-1; 10 bases are a match to TRBD2. Germline lookup yields CDR1 SGHRS and CDR2 YFSETQ. This CDR3 has 15 amino acids. V gave up 0 bases and J gave up 4 bases; unmatched junction bases: 1. This CDR3 reads CASSLGTSGYNEQFF. The CDR3 DNA is TGCGCCAGCAGCTTGGGGACTAGCGGATACAATGAGCAGTTCTTC.

This chain connects TRBV15 to TRBJ2-7, with D maybe TRBD2 (6 bases). The CDR3 has 15 residues. The V end was cut by 3 bases, the J end by 2 bases, with 14 bases between. Germline assignment: CDR1 LNHNV and CDR2 YYDKDF (reference sequence). The CDR3 region has the DNA TGTGCCACCAGCAGGGACTCTAGCGTAGCCTACGAGCAGTACTTC. The encoded protein is CATSRDSSVAYEQYF.

With regard to this clone: At the DNA level, this CDR3 is encoded by other sequences in the same sample as well. This chain uses TRBV19 with TRBJ1-5; TRBD1 is a possible D gene (5 bases). There are 14 residues in the CDR3. Trimming cost V 3 bases and J 3 bases, with 9 bases left between them. The germline V gene has CDR1 LNHDA and CDR2 SQIVND (reference sequence). CDR3 in amino acids: CASSMQGLNQPQHF. CDR3 in DNA: TGTGCCAGTAGTATGCAGGGTCTCAATCAGCCCCAGCATTTT.

The rearrangement links TRBV27 to TRBJ1-4, with D tentatively TRBD1 (6 bases). Germline CDR1 MNHEY, CDR2 SMNVEV (reference sequence). The CDR3 is 16 amino acids. The germline V and J ends were trimmed by 0 bases and 8 bases, with 16 bases remaining between them. This CDR3 is CASSLSIHGGPEKLFF. Here the CDR3 DNA reads TGTGCCAGCAGTTTATCGATACATGGGGGCCCGGAAAAACTGTTTTTT.

Here the CDR3 reads CASSLGRQGAGLAGNEQFF. CDR3 sequence (DNA): TGCGCCAGCAGCTTGGGGCGACAGGGTGCGGGACTAGCCGGGAATGAGCAGTTCTTC. This chain joins TRBV5-1 and TRBJ2-1, with TRBD2 matching 9 bases. V lost 0 bases, J lost 7 bases, and 17 bases stayed unmatched. CDR3 length: 19 amino acids. CDR1 SGHRS and CDR2 YFSETQ come from the germline V gene.

Details on this clone: The identical CDR3 is also encoded by other nucleotide sequences in the sample. The genes are TRBV7-3 and TRBJ2-3; TRBD2 matches 8 bases. This CDR3 is built from 13 residues. Germline V CDR1 and CDR2: SGHTA, FQGTGA. The J segment lost 3 bases and the V segment lost 4 bases, leaving 0 bases of the junction unmatched. CDR3 amino acids: CASSSSGTDTQYF. DNA of the CDR3: TGTGCCAGCAGCTCTAGCGGGACAGATACGCAGTATTTT.

This clone was picked up one time. The genes are TRBV7-9 and TRBJ2-1, with no clear D. The CDR3 is made up of 18 amino acids. Germline values: CDR1 SEHNR, CDR2 FQNEAQ (reference sequence). The V end was cut by 2 bases, the J end by 0 bases, with 17 bases between. The CDR3, as DNA: TGTGCCAGCAGCTTACCCCCGGGCAGATCAAGCTCCTACAATGAGCAGTTCTTC. This codes for CASSLPPGRSSSYNEQFF.

V is TRBV4-1 and J is TRBJ2-1, with TRBD1 matching over 11 bases. The CDR3 loop spans 20 amino acids. J lost 9 bases, V lost 1 base, and 20 bases had no gene match. The germline V gene has CDR1 MGHRA and CDR2 YSYEKL. CDR3 sequence (DNA): TGCGCCAGCAGCCAAGGGTTGGAAAGGGGTCGCGGGACAGGGGGATCTGAGCAGTTCTTC. Translated, it gives CASSQGLERGRGTGGSEQFF.

This clone was found a few times. This chain connects TRBV6-1 to TRBJ1-5; D is unclear. Germline V gene sequence: CDR1 MNHNS, CDR2 SASEGT. The V and J ends lost 10 bases and 3 bases respectively, with 13 bases between them. The CDR3 covers 13 residues. CDR3 loop: CATRIGINQPQHF. Here the CDR3 DNA reads TGTGCCACACGAATTGGGATCAATCAGCCCCAGCATTTT.

Here the CDR3 reads CASSDTGQVIDTQYF. CDR3 nucleotides: TGTGCCAGTAGTGACACGGGACAGGTGATAGATACGCAGTATTTT. V and J are TRBV19 and TRBJ2-3; TRBD1 agrees at 8 bases. Unmatched junction bases numbered 9, after V lost 5 bases and J lost 5 bases. There are 15 residues in the CDR3. Germline V gives CDR1 LNHDA, CDR2 SQIVND (reference sequence).

The chain has TRBV7-8 and TRBJ2-7; 10 bases align to TRBD2. CDR3 length: 14 residues. Germline V gives CDR1 SGHVS, CDR2 FQNEAQ. Trimming took 5 bases from V and 4 from J; bases not matched to a gene: 5. Here the CDR3 reads CASSEREGLYEQYF. The CDR3 coding sequence is TGTGCCAGCAGCGAGCGGGAGGGGCTTTACGAGCAGTACTTC.